Following are 24 T cell receptor beta chains from one sample sequenced in a study of T cell responses to AZD1222 COVID-19 vaccine (dated by TCRdb to about 2021). Receptor amplification or capture employed the immunoSEQ multiplex PCR assay. TCRdb took over this immuneACCESS table, retaining in-frame rearrangements with V and J assigned. Such tables are incomplete; in checked studies, under half of the missing clones stem from an unresolved V gene, and the remainder is unexplained. Across this sample there are around 190,000 clones, with around 94% seen only once. The ten largest clonotypes hold over 1% of the sample. This specimen's time point label, per the study, means: baseline before first vaccination. This material consisted of peripheral blood, taken on day 0 of AZD1222 vaccination. The origin of the receptors is an adult in good health.

V and J are TRBV4-1 and TRBJ2-7; a possible D gene is TRBD2 (5 bases). Trimming removed 0 bases from V and 6 bases from J, with 12 bases in between. Germline V CDR1 and CDR2: MGHRA, YSYEKL. This CDR3 spans 14 amino acids. The CDR3 nucleotides are TGCGCCAGCAGCCAAGAGGAGGAAATCGGCGAGCAGTACTTC. This gives the protein CASSQEEEIGEQYF.

V usage is TRBV6-5 and J usage is TRBJ2-3; D is possibly TRBD1 or TRBD2 (5 bases each). The CDR3 totals 14 residues. From germline, CDR1 is MNHEY and CDR2 SVGAGI. V lost 10 bases to trimming and J lost 2 bases, with 16 bases between them. The CDR3 bases are TGTGCCATACTGGGACCACCCCTCACAGATACGCAGTATTTT. It codes for CAILGPPLTDTQYF.

This chain links TRBV27 with TRBJ1-2, with D possibly matching TRBD1 (6 bases). Trimming pared 5 bases from V and 3 bases from J, leaving 13 bases between. The CDR3 extends over 14 amino acids. CDR1 MNHEY and CDR2 SMNVEV come from the germline V gene (reference sequence). The CDR3 DNA is TGTGCCAGCAGTCAACAGGGTAGCGACTATGGCTACACCTTC. Its protein is CASSQQGSDYGYTF.

This chain connects TRBV7-3 to TRBJ2-3; 11 bases match TRBD2. Trimming cost V 5 bases and J 2 bases; bases outside gene matches: 6. This CDR3 spans 16 amino acids. Germline V CDR1 and CDR2: SGHTA, FQGTGA. CDR3 amino acids: CASSQGTSGHTDTQYF. For the CDR3, the DNA is TGTGCCAGCAGCCAAGGGACTAGCGGCCACACAGATACGCAGTATTTT.

The J gene is TRBJ1-5, the V gene TRBV19; D possibly corresponds to TRBD1 (5 bases). V dropped 10 bases and J dropped 0 bases, with 10 bases sitting between them. Germline CDR1 and CDR2: LNHDA and SQIVND (reference sequence). CDR3 size: 13 residues. The CDR3 loop reads CATREYSNQPQHF. For the CDR3, the DNA is TGTGCCACCAGGGAGTATAGCAATCAGCCCCAGCATTTT.

This clone was picked up one time. J is TRBJ1-5 and V is TRBV7-3, with a weak D call TRBD1 (5 bases). Trimming removed 3 bases at V and 11 bases at J, with 20 bases between. Germline CDR1 reads SGHTA; CDR2 reads FQGTGA. The CDR3 is 15 residues long. CDR3 sequence: CASSFALLRGRAQHF. The CDR3 DNA sequence: TGTGCCAGCAGCTTCGCCTTATTACGGGGGAGGGCCCAGCATTTT.

The chain uses TRBV6-5 and TRBJ1-5; D might be TRBD1 (6 bases). The V and J ends lost 8 bases and 0 bases respectively, with 11 bases between them. The CDR3 is 14 amino acids. CDR1 is MNHEY, CDR2 SVGAGI, per germline. CDR3 in amino acids: CASSKGGSNQPQHF. CDR3 in DNA: TGTGCCAGCTCGAAAGGGGGTAGCAATCAGCCCCAGCATTTT.

The chain links TRBV12-5 to TRBJ1-1; D gene ambiguous. The CDR3 totals 13 residues. V shed 4 bases and J shed 7 bases, with 13 bases lying between them. Germline CDR1 and CDR2: LGHNT and FRNRAP. This CDR3 is CASGWTERGEAFF. The CDR3, as DNA: TGTGCTAGTGGTTGGACGGAACGAGGTGAAGCTTTCTTT. Filled out from reference TRBV12-5 and TRBJ1-1, the complete variable domain reads DARVTQTPRHKVTEMGQEVTMRCQPILGHNTVFWYRQTMMQGLELLAYFRNRAPLDDSGMPKDRFSAEMPDATLATLKIQPSEPRDSAVYFCASGWTERGEAFFGQGTRLTVV.

V usage is TRBV6-2 or TRBV6-3 and J usage is TRBJ2-1; D not resolved. Trimming took 3 bases from V and 12 from J, leaving 18 bases between them. The length of the CDR3 is 14 residues. CDR1 is MNHEY, CDR2 SVGEGT, per germline. The CDR3, as DNA: TGTGCCAGCAGTTATGATTTACTCGGGTTTGCGCAGTTCTTC. Amino acid sequence: CASSYDLLGFAQFF.

The genes are TRBV2 and TRBJ1-5, with D perhaps TRBD1 (6 bases). The V gene's germline CDR1 is SNHLY and CDR2 FYNNEI. The CDR3 covers 13 residues. Trimming stripped 10 bases from V and 10 bases from J, with 20 bases between. The CDR3 region has the DNA TGTGCCATGGGGGGCATCGCGAGGGGACCCCAGCATTTT. Protein: CAMGGIARGPQHF. Complete variable domain (other parts from reference TRBV2 and TRBJ1-5): EPEVTQTPSHQVTQMGQEVILRCVPISNHLYFYWYRQILGQKVEFLVSFYNNEISEKSEIFDDQFSVERPDGSNFTLKIRSTKLEDSAMYFCAMGGIARGPQHFGDGTRLSIL.

This clone has a single count. This chain joins TRBV6-6 and TRBJ1-1; D is unresolved. The CDR3 runs to 14 residues. Germline lookup yields CDR1 MNHNY and CDR2 SVGAGI (reference sequence). The V end lost 7 bases, the J end lost 8 bases, and 20 bases lay between the germline ends. The CDR3 is CASMLAGSQSEAFF. The CDR3 DNA is TGTGCCAGCATGCTGGCAGGCTCTCAATCCGAAGCTTTCTTT.

The chain has TRBV6-5 and TRBJ1-1; 8 positions agree with TRBD1. Germline CDR1 reads MNHEY; CDR2 reads SVGAGI. The CDR3 is 12 residues long. Unmatched junction bases numbered 2, after V lost 5 bases and J lost 6 bases. The CDR3 spells CASSKDRAEAFF. The CDR3 nucleotides are TGTGCCAGCAGTAAGGACAGGGCTGAAGCTTTCTTT.

The chain has TRBV5-6 and TRBJ1-2, with 8 bases identical to TRBD1. CDR1 is SGHDT, CDR2 YYEEEE, per germline. This CDR3 is built from 15 residues. Germline trimming cut 4 bases from V and 4 bases from J; bases unmatched to any gene: 9. The CDR3 spells CASSPRGPAGYGYTF. In DNA, the CDR3 is TGTGCCAGCAGCCCCAGGGGGCCCGCCGGCTATGGCTACACCTTC. The complete variable domain, with remaining parts taken from reference TRBV5-6 and TRBJ1-2, reads DAGVTQSPTHLIKTRGQQVTLRCSPKSGHDTVSWYQQALGQGPQFIFQYYEEEERQRGNFPDRFSGHQFPNYSSELNVNALLLGDSALYLCASSPRGPAGYGYTFGSGTRLTVV.

The CDR3 region is CASSGQETQYF. As DNA, the CDR3 is TGTGCCAGCAGCGGCCAAGAGACCCAGTACTTC. The genes are TRBV7-9 and TRBJ2-5; D call uncertain. This CDR3 is 11 amino acids long. CDR1 is SEHNR, CDR2 FQNEAQ, per germline (reference sequence). Trimming left V 5 bases short and J 1 base short, with 2 bases between.

The chain uses TRBV27 and TRBJ1-3, with no clear D. Trimming removed 5 bases at V and 2 bases at J, with 25 bases between. This CDR3 region has 19 residues. CDR1 MNHEY and CDR2 SMNVEV come from the germline V gene (reference sequence). The CDR3 loop is CASSPGFGLVRAPGNTIYF. The CDR3 DNA is TGTGCCAGCAGTCCCGGGTTCGGGCTTGTAAGGGCCCCTGGAAACACCATATATTTT.

This CDR3 reads CASSESTGPRANVLTF. The CDR3 DNA reads as TGTGCCAGCAGTGAGTCGACAGGCCCCAGGGCCAACGTCCTGACTTTC. The chain has TRBV2 and TRBJ2-6; possible D gene TRBD1, 6 bases. Germline lookup yields CDR1 SNHLY and CDR2 FYNNEI. The V gene lost 3 bases and the J gene lost 5 bases, with 14 bases spanning the gap. The CDR3 is 16 amino acids.

The chain combines TRBV7-9 with TRBJ2-2, with TRBD2 matching over 13 bases. The V gene end was trimmed by 5 bases and the J gene end by 3 bases; junction bases not matched to a gene: 6. Germline CDR1 is SEHNR and CDR2 is FQNEAQ (reference sequence). CDR3 length: 17 residues. The CDR3 nucleotides are TGTGCCAGCAGCCCAAGTACTAGCGGGGGGGACACCGGGGAGCTGTTTTTT. It translates to CASSPSTSGGDTGELFF. Filled out from reference TRBV7-9 and TRBJ2-2, the complete variable domain reads DTGVSQNPRHKITKRGQNVTFRCDPISEHNRLYWYRQTLGQGPEFLTYFQNEAQLEKSRLLSDRFSAERPKGSFSTLEIQRTEQGDSAMYLCASSPSTSGGDTGELFFGEGSRLTVL.

The V and J genes are TRBV5-1 and TRBJ2-7; D is unclear. The CDR3 loop spans 12 amino acids. Germline assignment: CDR1 SGHRS and CDR2 YFSETQ. Deletions cut 0 bases from V and 6 bases from J, with 7 bases between. The CDR3 reads CASSLAGGEQYF. In DNA, the CDR3 is TGCGCCAGCAGCTTGGCCGGTGGCGAGCAGTACTTC.

The DNA of the CDR3 is TGCGCTAGCGGGGAAGACTACGAGCAGTACTTC. This gives the protein CASGEDYEQYF. The chain employs TRBV20-1 and TRBJ2-7, with 9 bases identical to TRBD2. The CDR3 has 11 residues. From germline, CDR1 is DFQATT and CDR2 SNEGSKA (reference sequence).

The V call is TRBV18, the J call TRBJ1-2; a possible D gene is TRBD1 (6 bases). The germline gives CDR1 KGHSH, CDR2 LQKENI. CDR3 length: 15 residues. With 3 bases removed from V and 2 bases from J, the gap between germline ends came to 13 bases. Written as DNA, the CDR3 is TGTGCCAGCTCACCCGACAGGAGCAACAACTATGGCTACACCTTC. Residues: CASSPDRSNNYGYTF.

As concerns this clone: Compared with germline, one end of the junction differs, possibly owing to a read error. The chain recombines TRBV7-2 with TRBJ2-4; 11 nucleotides match TRBD2. The germline V gene has CDR1 SGHTA and CDR2 FQGNSA. CDR3 length: 14 amino acids. CDR3 DNA: TGTGCCAGCAGCATAGCGGGGGGGCGAAACATTCAGTACTTC. Translating gives CASSIAGGRNIQYF.

This chain joins TRBV12-5 and TRBJ2-7, with 9 nucleotides matching TRBD1. The CDR3 runs 16 residues. V gave up 7 bases and J gave up 2 bases; unmatched junction bases: 12. Germline loops: CDR1 LGHNT, CDR2 FRNRAP. The CDR3 is CASALGPGQGTYEQYF. CDR3 DNA sequence: TGTGCTAGTGCACTGGGTCCGGGACAGGGAACCTACGAGCAGTACTTC.

The rearrangement links TRBV19 to TRBJ1-2; D perhaps matches TRBD1 (5 bases). This CDR3 has 13 amino acids. Germline CDR1 LNHDA, CDR2 SQIVND (reference sequence). V was shortened by 11 bases and J by 8 bases, with 21 bases between the two germline ends. The CDR3 spells CAATRTGGGGYTF. The DNA of the CDR3 is TGTGCCGCAACTCGCACCGGGGGGGGAGGCTACACCTTC.

The CDR3 protein is CASSLASRGEKLFF. CDR3 nucleotide sequence: TGTGCCAGCAGCTTGGCCTCGCGGGGTGAAAAACTGTTTTTT. The genes are TRBV5-6 and TRBJ1-4; no firm D call. CDR1 SGHDT and CDR2 YYEEEE come from the germline V gene. The ends were cut back, 0 bases at V and 7 bases at J, with 10 bases in the middle. The CDR3 extends over 14 amino acids.